These T cell receptor beta chains were read from a single sample in a study of T cells after yellow fever vaccination. Via MiXCR, TCRdb re-called the 5' RACE reads, giving one row per CDR3 protein. The sample shows 450,000 to 650,000 distinct CDR3 sequences, around a fifth of them seen only once. Specimen: PBMCs, collected approximately 22 days after the first yellow fever vaccination. These receptors were obtained from a young man who received the YFV17D yellow fever vaccine. Both conserved end residues are part of each CDR3. Fields, in order: J gene, D gene, V gene, clone size, CDR3 DNA, CDR3 protein. D genes are given only for firm matches. Rows may omit the clone size; those that give it use once, few, many or a size class.

TRBJ2-3,TRBD2,TRBV10-3,NA,TGTGCCATCAGAATTAGCGGGGGGCAGGTAGATACGCAGTATTTT,CAIRISGGQVDTQYF
TRBJ2-7,TRBD1,TRBV11-2,NA,TGTGCCAGCAGCGTGGACAGGGGCCACGAGCAGTACTTC,CASSVDRGHEQYF
TRBJ1-1,TRBD1,TRBV5-1,many,TGCGCCAGCAGCTTGGCAGGGGGCGAGGACACTGAAGCTTTCTTT,CASSLAGGEDTEAFF
TRBJ1-1,NA,TRBV29-1,few,TGCAGCGTTGAAGATAGGGGGAGAACTTTCTTT,CSVEDRGRTFF
TRBJ2-5,NA,TRBV7-6,NA,TGTGCCAGCAGCTTATCTGCCAGGCTGGCGACCCAGTACTTC,CASSLSARLATQYF
TRBJ1-6,TRBD1,TRBV20-1,few,TGCAGTGCTGAAGATACGGACAGGGGGTACATCCTATACCACTTT,CSAEDTDRGYILYHF
TRBJ2-1,TRBD2,TRBV5-1,NA,TGCGCCAGCAGCGGGGGGACCGCGGGGGAGGATGAGCAGTTCTTC,CASSGGTAGEDEQFF
TRBJ2-5,TRBD2,TRBV4-2,NA,TGTGCCAGCAGCAACGGGGGGGCAGCAGAGACCCAGTACTTC,CASSNGGAAETQYF
TRBJ2-1,TRBD1,TRBV9,few,TGTGCCAGCAGCTCCCCCCCGGGACAGCCTAGCTCCTACAATGAGCAGTTCTTC,CASSSPPGQPSSYNEQFF
TRBJ1-4,NA,TRBV5-1,few,TGCGCCAGCAGCCCAGGACAGCAGGTCAACGAAAAACTGTTTTTT,CASSPGQQVNEKLFF
TRBJ1-6,NA,TRBV5-1,NA,TGCGCCAGCAGCTGGACAACGTTGACAGGAAGTTCACCCCTCCACTTT,CASSWTTLTGSSPLHF
TRBJ1-4,NA,TRBV12-3/TRBV12-4,NA,TGTGCCAGCAGTTTTTCGGTAGTGGAGGAAAAACTGTTTTTT,CASSFSVVEEKLFF
TRBJ1-2,NA,TRBV6-1,few,TGTGCCAGCAGGTCTCAGGGGACCTATGGCTACACCTTC,CASRSQGTYGYTF
TRBJ2-3,NA,TRBV12-3/TRBV12-4,NA,TGTGCCAGCACCAACACGGTCGATACGCAGTATTTT,CASTNTVDTQYF
TRBJ2-7,TRBD1,TRBV19,NA,TGTGCCAGTAGTACCAGACAGGGTCGGACCTACGAGCAGTACTTC,CASSTRQGRTYEQYF
TRBJ1-3,NA,TRBV6-5,few,TGTGCCAGCAGTTACTTAGGTATCGGAAACACCATATATTTT,CASSYLGIGNTIYF
TRBJ2-7,NA,TRBV2,NA,TGTGCCAGCAGGGCCTACTACGAGCAGTACTTC,CASRAYYEQYF
TRBJ2-7,NA,TRBV27,NA,TGTGCCAGCAGTCTAACGTATGACACTTTCTACGAGCAGTACTTC,CASSLTYDTFYEQYF
TRBJ2-3,NA,TRBV29-1,few,TGCAGCGTTGAACCAGCAGGGATAAGGGCAGATACGCAGTATTTT,CSVEPAGIRADTQYF
TRBJ2-2,NA,TRBV7-7,few,TGTGCCAGCAGCATGGGGGGCACCGGGGAGCTGTTTTTT,CASSMGGTGELFF
TRBJ1-6,NA,TRBV20-1,once,TGCAGTGCCCCCCTCCTTGCAAATAATTCACCCCTCCACTTT,CSAPLLANNSPLHF
TRBJ2-1,NA,TRBV5-1,NA,TGCGCCAGCAGCCCAATACAGGGCTATTCCTACAATGAGCAGTTCTTC,CASSPIQGYSYNEQFF
TRBJ1-6,TRBD1,TRBV7-6,NA,TGTGCCAGCAGCCTTGGACAGGGCGGAACTAATTCACCCCTCCACTTT,CASSLGQGGTNSPLHF
TRBJ2-6,TRBD1,TRBV12-3/TRBV12-4,NA,TGTGCCAGCAGGCTAGGACAGGGAAGCTCTGGGGCCAACGTCCTGACTTTC,CASRLGQGSSGANVLTF
TRBJ2-2,NA,TRBV15,NA,TGTGCCACCAGCAGGGTAAACACCGGGGAGCTGTTTTTT,CATSRVNTGELFF
TRBJ2-1,NA,TRBV20-1,NA,TGCAGTGCTGTCGACAACAATGAGCAGTTCTTC,CSAVDNNEQFF
TRBJ2-1,NA,TRBV4-1,NA,TGCGCCAGCAGCCAGCCGGGAGCGGAGCAGTTCTTC,CASSQPGAEQFF
TRBJ2-1,NA,TRBV20-1,many,TGCAGTGCAACCCTAACCCGGGACGGTCTCAATGAGCAGTTCTTC,CSATLTRDGLNEQFF
TRBJ2-3,NA,TRBV7-9,once,TGTGCCAGCAGCTTGATCGTGGGAAACACAGATACGCAGTATTTT,CASSLIVGNTDTQYF
TRBJ1-1,TRBD1,TRBV20-1,NA,TGCAGTGCAAAAACAGGGGGCGGGGGCACTGAAGCTTTCTTT,CSAKTGGGGTEAFF
TRBJ2-4,TRBD1,TRBV12-3/TRBV12-4,NA,TGTGCCATCAGTTTACCGACAGGGGCGGATATAGCCAAAAACATTCAGTACTTC,CAISLPTGADIAKNIQYF
TRBJ2-3,NA,TRBV7-2,few,TGTGCCAGCCGAGCTACAGATACGCAGTATTTT,CASRATDTQYF
TRBJ1-5,NA,TRBV3-1,few,TGTGCCAGCAGCGGGAACAGGGTCCAACCCCAGCATTTT,CASSGNRVQPQHF